This T cell receptor (beta chain) was found in a study of blood T cell repertoires in COVID-19. Study-level information: Sites in the United States, Italy and Spain provided acute and convalescent COVID-19 samples.

All exposed participants met a person with COVID-19 within 2 weeks before entering the study. Trimming cost V 7 bases and J 6 bases; bases outside gene matches: 7. In germline, CDR1 is SNHLY, CDR2 FYNNEI. The CDR3 runs 13 residues. How the authors handled the data: Amplified reference gene primers provided the basis for estimating nucleated cell counts. Sequencing was performed with immunoSEQ multiplex PCR; in TCRdb, only in-frame clones are kept and a portion is missing. V and J calls and clone size are as listed in that table; D and trimming were resolved from the DNA. The sample holds 250,000 to 300,000 clones; about 85% are singletons and the top ten take approximately 6.6%.

The rearrangement uses TRBV2 and TRBJ1-2; 8 nucleotides line up with TRBD1. Sequencing used PBMCs or T cells enriched from blood (not recorded which). The TCR sequence derives from a woman between 45 and 65 years old who had been exposed to COVID-19. In DNA, the CDR3 is TGTGCCAGCACCCGGGACAGGAACCATGGCTACACCTTC. Its translation is CASTRDRNHGYTF.